What follows describes a single TCR beta chain. Its specificity is not known. The data are from a study of T cells in localized non-small cell lung cancer. Sequencing used immunoSEQ multiplex PCR; TCRdb keeps in-frame clones, though not all of them. The sample comprises 90,000 to 100,000 clones, approximately 91% of which are singletons, and roughly 4.3% rests with the top ten. General observations from the study: In uninvolved adjacent lung, T cell clonality reached its highest value, exceeding tumor. Adjacent lung exhibited a median of 57 among the 100 most abundant tumor clones.

Germline lookup yields CDR1 SGDLS and CDR2 YYNGEE. The germline V and J ends were trimmed by 3 bases and 1 base, with 13 bases remaining between them. The CDR3 length is 15 residues. This TCR came from a woman aged 35-70 years with stage II squamous cell lung carcinoma. The specimen was PBMCs, collected before any cancer treatment. The rearrangement links TRBV9 to TRBJ2-5; D assignment may be TRBD1 or TRBD2 (5 bases each). The CDR3 protein is CASSALGDLQETQYF. In DNA, the CDR3 is TGTGCCAGCAGCGCCCTCGGGGACCTCCAAGAGACCCAGTACTTC.